This TCR beta chain was recovered during a study of CD8 T cells in Susac syndrome. CDR3 length: 12 residues. Germline V gene lookup returns CDR1 SQVTM and CDR2 ANQGSEA. Trimming removed 7 bases from V and 0 bases from J, with 10 bases in between. This clonotype was seen only once. Reverse transcription of about 0.5 to 1 ug RNA was carried out with random hexamers. TCRdb passed the immunoSEQ multiplex PCR reads through MiXCR, listing each CDR3 protein once. The sample has 80,000 or so distinct CDR3 sequences; about 92% are singletons. Negative isolation yielded CD8+ and CD4+ T cells; FACS enriched TEMRA cells.

The sample comprised CD4+ T cells from PBMCs. The J gene is TRBJ2-7, the V gene TRBV29-1, with no clear D. This clonotype was sampled from a human donor with Susac syndrome. The CDR3 DNA reads as TGCAGCGCCAAAGACTTCTCCTACGAGCAGTACTTC. Its translation is CSAKDFSYEQYF.